This TCR beta chain was recovered during a study of T-cell memory formation after mild COVID-19. Study-level results: In pre-infection memory, a portion of responding clones appeared, which suggested that cross-reactive memory joined. The authors left the SARS-CoV-2 specificity of second-wave clones peaking on day 37 unconfirmed.

One entry per CDR3 protein results from TCRdb running MiXCR on the 5' RACE reads. The data hold around 220,000 distinct CDR3 sequences, with about 15% observed a single time. This CDR3 region has 15 residues. The ends lost 6 bases at V and 4 bases at J; junction bases unmatched: 6. As to this clonotype: What it binds is not known.

The chain couples TRBV12-3 or TRBV12-4 to TRBJ2-1; TRBD2 agrees at 10 bases. The sequence was collected from a man younger than 35 who had mild COVID-19 (a few samples of this study predate the infection). Cell type and time point are not known. Sequenced material: PBMCs or a T cell subset sorted from them (not recorded which). The CDR3 loop is CASSPQRGGYNEQFF. The DNA of the CDR3 is TGTGCCAGCAGCCCCCAGCGGGGGGGTTACAATGAGCAGTTCTTC.